These 28 T cell receptor beta chains were all obtained from the same sample, sequenced in a study of blood T cell repertoires in COVID-19. The table came from immunoSEQ multiplex PCR; TCRdb's copy has only in-frame clones and leaves some out. The data contain about 370,000 clones, 75% to 90% of them singletons. What was sequenced was PBMCs or T cells enriched from blood (not recorded which). The source of these receptors is a man between 18 and 29 years old who had recovered from COVID-19.

The chain joins TRBV3-1 (or the pseudogene TRBV3-2) to TRBJ2-1; 7 bases align to TRBD2. With V trimmed by 1 base and J by 2 bases, 5 bases remained unmatched. The V gene's germline CDR1 is LGHDT and CDR2 YNNKEL (reference sequence). This CDR3 contains 16 residues. The chain's CDR3 is CASSQAGGGTYNEQFF. Here the CDR3 DNA reads TGTGCCAGCAGCCAAGCTGGGGGGGGGACCTACAATGAGCAGTTCTTC.

V gene TRBV20-1 combines with J gene TRBJ1-2, with D tentatively TRBD1 (6 bases). V lost 4 bases and J 8 bases, leaving 11 bases between the germline ends. The CDR3 is 11 amino acids. Germline loops: CDR1 DFQATT, CDR2 SNEGSKA (reference sequence). CDR3 amino acids: CSATRQDGYTF. As DNA, the CDR3 is TGCAGTGCTACAAGACAGGACGGCTACACCTTC.

The chain employs TRBV28 and TRBJ2-1, with D perhaps matching TRBD1 (6 bases). Germline values: CDR1 MDHEN, CDR2 SYDVKM. CDR3 length equals 14 residues. The V end lost 8 bases, the J end lost 5 bases, and 16 bases lay between the germline ends. The CDR3 is CASDRSVNHNEQFF. The CDR3 DNA reads TGTGCCAGCGACAGGTCCGTAAACCACAATGAGCAGTTCTTC.

The V and J genes are TRBV28 and TRBJ1-1; TRBD1 is a possible D gene (5 bases). The V end lost 7 bases, the J end lost 0 bases, and 12 bases lay between the germline ends. The CDR3 length is 14 residues. Germline CDR1 is MDHEN and CDR2 is SYDVKM. Here the CDR3 reads CASKVGRLNTEAFF. The CDR3, as DNA: TGTGCCAGCAAGGTGGGGCGGCTGAACACTGAAGCTTTCTTT.

This chain links TRBV18 with TRBJ1-6; TRBD1 aligns across 7 bases. Unmatched junction bases numbered 3, after V lost 0 bases and J lost 10 bases. CDR1 is KGHSH and CDR2 is LQKENI in the germline V gene. The CDR3 runs to 14 residues. The chain's CDR3 is CASSPPRGQSPLHF. CDR3 nucleotide sequence: TGTGCCAGCTCACCACCGAGGGGGCAATCACCCCTCCACTTT.

The chain carries TRBV19 and TRBJ1-2; D is ambiguous. Germline V gene data show CDR1 as LNHDA and CDR2 as SQIVND (reference sequence). The V end lost 2 bases, the J end lost 8 bases, and 15 bases lay between the germline ends. This CDR3 comprises 14 residues. The CDR3 reads CASSIRRGIRGYTF. The CDR3 DNA reads as TGTGCCAGTAGTATACGGAGAGGGATAAGAGGCTACACCTTC.

This rearrangement joins TRBV13 to TRBJ2-1, with 10 bases identical to TRBD2. V lost 5 bases, J lost 0 bases, and 4 bases stayed unmatched. The germline gives CDR1 PRHDT, CDR2 FYEKMQ (reference sequence). This CDR3 is 16 amino acids long. The DNA for the CDR3 is TGTGCCAGCAGCACGTGGACTAGCGGCTCCTACAATGAGCAGTTCTTC. Its protein is CASSTWTSGSYNEQFF. The full variable domain, with the rest looked up from reference TRBV13 and TRBJ2-1, is AAGVIQSPRHLIKEKRETATLKCYPIPRHDTVYWYQQGPGQDPQFLISFYEKMQSDKGSIPDRFSAQQFSDYHSELNMSSLELGDSALYFCASSTWTSGSYNEQFFGPGTRLTVL.

The rearrangement links TRBV28 to TRBJ2-1; 10 bases are shared with TRBD2. V was pared by 5 bases and J by 14 bases, with 15 bases of the junction left unmatched. CDR1 and CDR2 from the germline V gene are MDHEN and SYDVKM. This CDR3 is 15 amino acids long. The chain's CDR3 is CASSQKIAGGRMEFF. DNA for the CDR3: TGTGCCAGCAGTCAAAAAATAGCGGGAGGTAGGATGGAGTTCTTC.

Only one count was recorded for this clone. The chain links TRBV27 to TRBJ1-1, with 7 bases lining up with TRBD1. Losses at the gene ends were 0 bases for V and 7 bases for J; bases not matched to a gene: 8. This CDR3 has 15 amino acids. Looked up from germline, CDR1 is MNHEY and CDR2 is SMNVEV (reference sequence). The CDR3 DNA follows: TGTGCCAGCAGTTTATCGCCCACAGGGGTTGGTGAAGCTTTCTTT. This gives the protein CASSLSPTGVGEAFF.

The chain has TRBV28 and TRBJ2-3, with 8 positions matching TRBD1. Trimming at V came to 5 bases and at J to 4 bases, leaving 11 bases not matched to a gene. Germline V gene data show CDR1 as MDHEN and CDR2 as SYDVKM. The CDR3 length is 16 residues. The chain's CDR3 is CASSPRTGKVSDTQYF. In DNA form, the CDR3 reads TGTGCCAGCAGTCCGAGGACAGGGAAGGTTTCAGATACGCAGTATTTT.

This chain joins TRBV18 and TRBJ1-5; 9 nucleotides match TRBD1. After removal of 4 bases from V and 5 bases from J, the junction contained 3 bases not matched to a gene. The CDR3 runs 14 residues. Germline values: CDR1 KGHSH, CDR2 LQKENI. The CDR3 DNA is TGTGCCAGCTCACTACAGGGGGCGGATCAGCCCCAGCATTTT. Its translation: CASSLQGADQPQHF.

The chain links TRBV4-3 to TRBJ2-7, with 9 bases fitting TRBD2. The ends lost 0 bases at V and 0 bases at J; junction bases unmatched: 0. Germline V gives CDR1 LGHNA, CDR2 YSLEER. This CDR3 is built from 15 residues. In DNA form, the CDR3 reads TGCGCCAGCAGCCAAGATAGCGGGAGCTCCTACGAGCAGTACTTC. Its translation is CASSQDSGSSYEQYF.

This clone has only one observation. This chain links TRBV28 with TRBJ2-7; no firm D call. V lost 3 bases and J lost 3, with 12 bases in between. The CDR3 runs 14 residues. Looked up from germline, CDR1 is MDHEN and CDR2 is SYDVKM. The CDR3 nucleotides are TGTGCCAGCAGTTTCCTTATATATAGCTACGAGCAGTACTTC. It encodes CASSFLIYSYEQYF.

J is TRBJ1-1 and V is TRBV7-2; possible D gene TRBD1, 5 bases. CDR1 is SGHTA and CDR2 is FQGNSA in the germline V gene. This CDR3 is 16 amino acids long. Trimming took off 1 base at V and 0 bases at J, with 12 bases between the two ends. For the CDR3, the DNA is TGTGCCAGCAGCTTAGGCAGGCCGGGGGTGAACACTGAAGCTTTCTTT. Its protein product is CASSLGRPGVNTEAFF.

V is TRBV7-9 and J is TRBJ1-6; D unresolved. The CDR3 contains 12 residues. CDR1 is SEHNR and CDR2 is FQNEAQ in the germline V gene (reference sequence). V was trimmed by 1 base and J by 9 bases, leaving 4 bases between them. CDR3 residues: CASSLGGSPLHF. In DNA form, the CDR3 reads TGTGCCAGCAGCTTAGGAGGTTCACCCCTCCACTTT. The full variable domain, rest sourced from reference TRBV7-9 and TRBJ1-6, is DTGVSQNPRHKITKRGQNVTFRCDPISEHNRLYWYRQTLGQGPEFLTYFQNEAQLEKSRLLSDRFSAERPKGSFSTLEIQRTEQGDSAMYLCASSLGGSPLHFGNGTRLTVT.

This sequence joins TRBV30 and TRBJ2-1; no clear D. The CDR3 totals 14 residues. The germline CDR1 and CDR2 sequences are GTSNPN and SVGIG (reference sequence). Trimming took off 0 bases at V and 9 bases at J, with 15 bases between the two ends. The CDR3 sequence is CAWSVSKTSPEQFF. CDR3 nucleotide sequence: TGTGCCTGGAGTGTATCTAAGACTTCCCCTGAGCAGTTCTTC. The whole variable domain, filled in from reference TRBV30 and TRBJ2-1, reads SQTIHQWPATLVQPVGSPLSLECTVEGTSNPNLYWYRQAAGRGLQLLFYSVGIGQISSEVPQNLSASRPQDRQFILSSKKLLLSDSGFYLCAWSVSKTSPEQFFGPGTRLTVL.

This clone has just one count. V and J are TRBV7-8 and TRBJ2-1; D perhaps matches TRBD2 (5 bases). The CDR3 totals 14 residues. Germline loops: CDR1 SGHVS, CDR2 FQNEAQ. With 5 bases removed from V and 0 bases from J, the gap between germline ends came to 8 bases. CDR3 protein: CASSGESSYNEQFF. In nucleotides, the CDR3 is TGTGCCAGCAGCGGGGAGAGCTCCTACAATGAGCAGTTCTTC.

This clone appeared once. The chain links TRBV7-9 to TRBJ1-4, with D possibly being TRBD1 (5 bases). V dropped 4 bases and J dropped 0 bases, with 15 bases sitting between them. CDR1 SEHNR and CDR2 FQNEAQ come from the germline V gene (reference sequence). The CDR3 loop spans 17 amino acids. The CDR3 loop reads CASSSTGPRTTNEKLFF. The DNA for the CDR3 is TGTGCCAGCAGCTCAACAGGCCCAAGAACAACTAATGAAAAACTGTTTTTT.

This sequence joins TRBV10-3 and TRBJ2-1; possibly TRBD2 for D (6 bases). V lost 9 bases and J lost 9, with 18 bases in between. From germline, CDR1 is ENHRY and CDR2 SYGVKD. This CDR3 region has 13 residues. CDR3 protein: CAIPGLRSGEQFF. For the CDR3, the DNA is TGTGCCATTCCGGGACTCCGGTCGGGTGAGCAGTTCTTC.

The rearrangement uses TRBV7-2 and TRBJ2-1, with 7 bases matching TRBD2. The V gene end was trimmed by 1 base and the J gene end by 3 bases; junction bases not matched to a gene: 3. The CDR3 totals 15 residues. Germline CDR1 and CDR2: SGHTA and FQGNSA. CDR3 protein: CASSLVRESYNEQFF. Written as DNA, the CDR3 is TGTGCCAGCAGCTTAGTGCGGGAGAGCTACAATGAGCAGTTCTTC.

The chain carries TRBV5-1 and TRBJ1-2; TRBD1 is a possible D gene (6 bases). The germline CDR1 and CDR2 sequences are SGHRS and YFSETQ. Trimming pared 5 bases from V and 6 bases from J, leaving 14 bases between. The CDR3 runs 13 residues. The CDR3 is CASSFAGANGYTF. CDR3 nucleotides: TGCGCCAGCAGTTTTGCAGGGGCGAATGGCTACACCTTC.

This clone was seen only once. The chain couples TRBV29-1 to TRBJ1-1; no definite D call. The germline V gene encodes CDR1 SQVTM and CDR2 ANQGSEA. This CDR3 region has 9 residues. V was cut by 4 bases and J by 8 bases, with 5 bases left in between. The CDR3 region has the DNA TGCAGCGTTGGCACAGAAGCTTTCTTT. Translating gives CSVGTEAFF.

This chain joins TRBV11-3 and TRBJ2-7; TRBD2 is a possible D gene (5 bases). V dropped 1 base and J dropped 3 bases, with 13 bases sitting between them. Germline lookup yields CDR1 SGHNT and CDR2 YENEEA. The CDR3 length is 15 residues. The CDR3 reads CASSLVSPGIYEQYF. The CDR3 DNA reads TGTGCCAGCAGCTTAGTGTCTCCCGGGATCTACGAGCAGTACTTC.

CDR3 DNA: TGTGCCAGCAGCGTAGCTGACAACCACAATGAGCAGTTCTTC. It codes for CASSVADNHNEQFF. The chain combines TRBV9 with TRBJ2-1; D unclear. Trimming cost V 0 bases and J 5 bases, with 9 bases left between them. Germline V CDR1 and CDR2: SGDLS, YYNGEE. CDR3 length equals 14 residues.

The chain combines TRBV11-2 with TRBJ2-1, with TRBD1 as a possible D gene (5 bases). The V and J ends lost 6 bases and 2 bases respectively, with 17 bases between them. The CDR3 spans 16 residues. CDR1 SGHAT and CDR2 FQNNGV come from the germline V gene. CDR3 coding DNA: TGTGCCAGCAGTTCCCAGGGATTGGAGCCCTACAATGAGCAGTTCTTC. This translates into CASSSQGLEPYNEQFF.

V usage is TRBV2 and J usage is TRBJ1-5; D is unclear. There are 14 residues in the CDR3. Deletions cut 4 bases from V and 7 bases from J, with 14 bases between. Germline CDR1 is SNHLY and CDR2 is FYNNEI. CDR3 residues: CASSGPGVGQPQHF. The CDR3 DNA sequence: TGTGCCAGCAGTGGGCCGGGTGTCGGGCAGCCCCAGCATTTT.

The gene calls are TRBV30 and TRBJ2-7; D gene unclear. The CDR3 runs 12 residues. Trimming took 5 bases from V and 1 from J, leaving 9 bases between them. Germline CDR1 and CDR2: GTSNPN and SVGIG (reference sequence). For the CDR3, the DNA is TGTGCCTGGGCCGCCAGTTCCTACGAGCAGTACTTC. This translates into CAWAASSYEQYF.

The V and J genes are TRBV4-1 and TRBJ2-1, with 8 bases matching TRBD2. V lost 1 base, J lost 8 bases, and 10 bases stayed unmatched. Germline V gene data show CDR1 as MGHRA and CDR2 as YSYEKL. The CDR3 is 16 residues long. CDR3 region: CASSQVGAGGRDEQFF. In DNA form, the CDR3 reads TGCGCCAGCAGCCAAGTAGGGGCGGGGGGTCGCGATGAGCAGTTCTTC.